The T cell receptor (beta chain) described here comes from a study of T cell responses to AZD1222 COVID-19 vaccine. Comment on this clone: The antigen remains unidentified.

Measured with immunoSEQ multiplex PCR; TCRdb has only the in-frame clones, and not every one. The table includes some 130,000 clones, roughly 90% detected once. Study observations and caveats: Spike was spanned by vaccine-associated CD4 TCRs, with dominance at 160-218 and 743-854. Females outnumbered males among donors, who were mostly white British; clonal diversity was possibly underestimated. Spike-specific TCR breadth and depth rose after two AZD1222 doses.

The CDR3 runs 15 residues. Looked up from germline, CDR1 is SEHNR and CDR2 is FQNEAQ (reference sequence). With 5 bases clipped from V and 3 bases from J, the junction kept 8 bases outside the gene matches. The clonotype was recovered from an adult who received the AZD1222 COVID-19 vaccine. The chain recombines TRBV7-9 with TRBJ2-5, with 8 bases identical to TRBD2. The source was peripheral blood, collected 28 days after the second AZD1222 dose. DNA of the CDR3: TGTGCCAGCAGCCGAACGGCGGGGGGCGAAGAGACCCAGTACTTC. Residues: CASSRTAGGEETQYF.